This TCR beta chain came from a study of identical twins listed by TCRdb under 2016. Describing the broader study: To test whether fetal clonotypes persist, this study deep-sequenced TCR alpha and beta repertoires from monozygotic twins, from unrelated adults of various ages, and from cord blood. Replicate twin experiments were performed at different times using different library preparation protocols to rule out contamination.

The paper as a whole reports these results and caveats: Compared with coincidental sharing between unrelated individuals, out-of-frame TCR alpha sequences shared between twins showed an excess of sequences with low generation probability. Zero-insertion analyses could be partly confounded by invariant T cells such as MAIT and iNKT, though diverse VJ usage argued against such confounding for most clonotypes. The excess sharing between twins in beta out-of-frame sequences was weaker because fewer shared sequences reduced the signal-to-noise ratio. Because the same donors could not be followed over many years, the conclusions depended on cross-sectional statistical analysis. Abundant cord blood beta clonotypes carried fewer insertions; young adult naive repertoires showed a weaker similar trend, while memory repertoires showed none. Recombination models systematically underestimated out-of-frame TCR alpha sharing in monozygotic twins but agreed with sharing between unrelated individuals.

All donors were healthy Caucasians. Three pairs of female monozygotic twins, all aged roughly 18 to 30 years, made up the twin cohort. Positive isolation kits from Invitrogen were used to isolate CD4+ and CD8+ T cell populations. Libraries were constructed by 5' RACE. The instrument given in TCRdb is Illumina HiSeq 2000. Template switching introduced a universal primer binding site; the final cDNA contained a unique molecular identifier, enabling accurate counting of TCR cDNA molecules. Specific primers in the conserved constant-segment region were used to synthesize first-strand cDNA for the TCR alpha and beta chains. To control for contamination, every cDNA library carried two barcodes: a SMART-Mk sample barcode plus Illumina barcodes. TruSeq adapter sequences and Illumina sample barcodes were added in two successive PCR steps. The TCR alpha and beta cDNA libraries were sequenced on the Illumina HiSeq platform using custom primers. Per the authors' processing: MiGEC was used to process raw reads and extract unique molecular identifiers, and MiXCR was used to find CDR3 positions. For each individual, recombination models were inferred using an EM algorithm with the repgenHMM and IGoR tools. Shared clonotypes were analyzed with the tcR package in R, and sharing was normalized by the product of cloneset sizes. To study raw recombination without the effects of thymic and clonal selection, out-of-frame nonproductive sequences were analyzed. TCRdb applied fastp at Q25 and MiXCR to the public reads, then kept only in-frame beta chains. CDR3 protein sequences are deduplicated, and each keeps its most common genes and DNA. The V and J calls reflect TCRdb's pipeline rather than the authors' work. The sample has about 190,000 distinct CDR3 sequences on record, more than 15% of them singletons. The ten top clones hold around two fifths of the sample.

Worth noting for this clonotype: What this receptor recognizes is not known. The sample holds no much larger clone one base away, and base qualities are not on file.

CDR1 and CDR2 (DFQATT, SNEGSKA) derive from the germline V gene (reference sequence). V and J are trimmed by 3 bases and 8 bases, and the gene matches miss 4 bases of the junction. The CDR3 spans 14 residues, from the cysteine through the phenylalanine. CDR3 DNA only is kept here, 42 bases in frame from base 1. These sequences were also reported in another study, on T cells expressing NK-cell markers. The second study's paper adds: In sorted CD3+CD56+NKG2C+, CD3+CD56+NKG2C- and CD3+CD56-NKG2C+ T-cell subsets from about 8 donors, TCR beta-chain repertoires were profiled. Seven of the eight sequenced donors were HCMV-seropositive and one was HCMV-seronegative. To restrict sorting to alphabetaTCR-expressing T cells, an anti-gammadeltaTCR antibody was added in several experiments. In over five donors, the dominant CD3+CD56+NKG2C+ clonotypes were among the top 10 CD8+ clonotypes and accounted for roughly 1.0-8% of CD8+ T cells. Those dominant clonotypes were again the most abundant among CD3+CD56-NKG2C+ cells in a handful of donors, at about 28.3-65%. It remained unclear whether the expanded NKG2C-expressing T cell clones were specific for HCMV antigens. All eight donors whose samples were sequenced were randomly selected healthy volunteers, three of them men and five women. A commercial ELISA kit detecting HCMV-specific IgG in serum was used to determine HCMV serostatus. Reads were demultiplexed and grouped by UMI with MIGEC, and clonotypes were assembled and quantified with MiTCR. To exclude erroneous sequences, any TCR cDNA sequence not supported by at least two reads was discarded. Downstream repertoire analysis used the tcR package, and clonotypes were matched across fractions by CDR3 nucleotide sequence plus V segment. VDJmatch was used to annotate antigen specificity against VDJdb, with one amino acid substitution in CDR3 allowed.

The chain uses TRBV20-1 and TRBJ2-2; 12 middle bases align to TRBD2. The sequenced sample consisted of CD8+ T cells sorted from blood. The source of this sequence is a woman aged 18 to 35 in good health. The CDR3 here reads CSARGTSGSGELFF. The DNA reads TGCAGTGCTAGGGGGACTAGCGGGTCGGGGGAGCTGTTTTTT.